This T cell receptor beta chain was identified during a study of neurological immune-mediated disorders. Overall study findings and caveats: The expanded clones of different subjects shared no CDR3 amino acid sequences (suggesting private repertoires in all groups). The greatest TCR clonal expansion occurred in HTLV-1-associated myelopathy and the least in multiple sclerosis, which fell below healthy controls.

Using its own MiXCR run on the 5' RACE reads, TCRdb lists one record per CDR3 protein. The sample holds under 80,000 distinct CDR3 sequences, around 9.9% seen once. Note on this clonotype: Its antigen is not known.

The J segment lost 0 bases and the V segment lost 7 bases, leaving 16 bases of the junction unmatched. The germline V gene has CDR1 WNHNN and CDR2 SYGVQD (reference sequence). The CDR3 has 19 residues. The chain links TRBV10-1 to TRBJ2-1; 9 nucleotides match TRBD2. Sequencing used PBMCs. The source of this sequence is a man aged 50-60 years in good health. This chain's CDR3 is CASTQTSGSKNDSYNEQFF. The CDR3 coding sequence is TGCGCCAGCACCCAGACTAGCGGTTCAAAGAACGACTCCTACAATGAGCAGTTCTTC.